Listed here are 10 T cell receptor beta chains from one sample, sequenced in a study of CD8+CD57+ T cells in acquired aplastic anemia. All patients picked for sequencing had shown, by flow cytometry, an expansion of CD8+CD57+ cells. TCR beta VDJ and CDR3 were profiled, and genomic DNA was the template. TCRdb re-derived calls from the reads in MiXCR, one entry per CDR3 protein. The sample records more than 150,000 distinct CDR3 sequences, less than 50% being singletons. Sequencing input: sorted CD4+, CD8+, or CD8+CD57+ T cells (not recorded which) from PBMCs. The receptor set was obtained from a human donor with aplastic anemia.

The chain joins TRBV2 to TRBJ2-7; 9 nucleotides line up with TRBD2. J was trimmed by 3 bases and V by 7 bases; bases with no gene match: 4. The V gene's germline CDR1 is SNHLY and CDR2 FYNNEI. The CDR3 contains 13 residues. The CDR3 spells CASTLAGHYEQYF. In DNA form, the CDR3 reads TGTGCCAGCACGCTAGCGGGGCACTACGAGCAGTACTTC.

CDR3 DNA: TGTGCCAGCAGCCCCAGGGGGCGGCTAGAGCAGTTCTTC. This gives the protein CASSPRGRLEQFF. The V and J genes are TRBV7-6 and TRBJ2-1, with 8 nucleotides matching TRBD1. The CDR3 spans 13 residues. Germline loops: CDR1 SGHVS, CDR2 FNYEAQ. Trimming cost V 5 bases and J 10 bases; bases outside gene matches: 7.

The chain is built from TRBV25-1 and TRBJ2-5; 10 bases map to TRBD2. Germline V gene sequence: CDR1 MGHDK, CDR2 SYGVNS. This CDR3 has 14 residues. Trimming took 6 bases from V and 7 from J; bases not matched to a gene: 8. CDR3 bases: TGTGCCAGCAGGATTGGGACTAGCGAAGGGACCCAGTACTTC. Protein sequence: CASRIGTSEGTQYF.

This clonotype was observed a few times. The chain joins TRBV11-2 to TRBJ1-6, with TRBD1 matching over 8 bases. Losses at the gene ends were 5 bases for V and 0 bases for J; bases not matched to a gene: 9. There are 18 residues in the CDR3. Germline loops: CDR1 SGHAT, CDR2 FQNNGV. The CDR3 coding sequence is TGTGCCAGCAGCCTGGGACAGGAGAAGAGCTCCTATAATTCACCCCTCCACTTT. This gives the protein CASSLGQEKSSYNSPLHF.

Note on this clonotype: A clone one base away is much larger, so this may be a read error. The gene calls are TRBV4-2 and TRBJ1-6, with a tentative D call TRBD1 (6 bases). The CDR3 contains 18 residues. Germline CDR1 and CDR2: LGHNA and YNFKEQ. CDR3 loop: CASSQQKGEPTYNSTLHF. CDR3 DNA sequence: TGTGCCAGCAGCCAGCAGAAGGGGGAACCTACATATAATTCAACCCTCCACTTT.

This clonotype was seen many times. CDR3 sequence (DNA): TGTGCCACCAGCACCGGGGCCAACTATGGCTACACCTTC. Protein product: CATSTGANYGYTF. V usage is TRBV15 and J usage is TRBJ1-2, with a weak D call TRBD1 (5 bases). V was clipped by 4 bases and J by 2 bases, with 8 bases between them. Germline loops: CDR1 LNHNV, CDR2 YYDKDF (reference sequence). The CDR3 sequence is 13 residues long.

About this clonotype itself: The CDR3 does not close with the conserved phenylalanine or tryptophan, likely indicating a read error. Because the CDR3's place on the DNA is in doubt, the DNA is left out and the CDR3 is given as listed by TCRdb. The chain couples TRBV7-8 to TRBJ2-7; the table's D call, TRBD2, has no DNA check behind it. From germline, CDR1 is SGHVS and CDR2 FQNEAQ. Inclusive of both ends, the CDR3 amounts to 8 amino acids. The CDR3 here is CASSLAGL.

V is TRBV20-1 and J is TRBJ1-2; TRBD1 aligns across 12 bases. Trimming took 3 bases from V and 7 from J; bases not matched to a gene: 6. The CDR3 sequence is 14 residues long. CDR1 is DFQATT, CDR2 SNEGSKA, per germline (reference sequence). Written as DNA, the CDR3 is TGCAGTGCTAGGGGGACAGGGGGCCTTAGTGGCTACACCTTC. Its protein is CSARGTGGLSGYTF.

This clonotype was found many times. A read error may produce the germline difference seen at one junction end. CDR3 sequence (DNA): TGTGCCAGCAGGTTAGCGGGGGGGCTGGATACGCAGTATTTT. It codes for CASRLAGGLDTQYF. The chain couples TRBV12-3 or TRBV12-4 to TRBJ2-3; TRBD2 matches at 11 bases. CDR3 length equals 14 residues.

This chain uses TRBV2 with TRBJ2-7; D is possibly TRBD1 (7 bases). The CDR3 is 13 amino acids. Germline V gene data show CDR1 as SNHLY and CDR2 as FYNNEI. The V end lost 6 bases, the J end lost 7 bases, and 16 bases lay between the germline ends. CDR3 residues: CASSYDRAGEQYF. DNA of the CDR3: TGTGCCAGCAGCTATGACAGGGCGGGGGAGCAGTACTTC.